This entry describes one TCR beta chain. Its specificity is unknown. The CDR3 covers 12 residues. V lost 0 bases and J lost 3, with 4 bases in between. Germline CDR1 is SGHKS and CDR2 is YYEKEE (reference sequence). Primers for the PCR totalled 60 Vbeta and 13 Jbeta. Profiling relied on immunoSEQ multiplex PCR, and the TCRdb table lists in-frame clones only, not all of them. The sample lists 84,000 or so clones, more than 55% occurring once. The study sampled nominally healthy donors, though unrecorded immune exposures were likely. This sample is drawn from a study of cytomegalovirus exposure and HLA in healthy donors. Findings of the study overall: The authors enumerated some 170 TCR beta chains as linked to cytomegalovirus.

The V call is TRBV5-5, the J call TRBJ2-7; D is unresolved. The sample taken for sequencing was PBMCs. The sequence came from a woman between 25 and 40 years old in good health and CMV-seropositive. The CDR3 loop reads CASSLVLYEQYF. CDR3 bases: TGTGCCAGCAGCTTGGTCCTCTACGAGCAGTACTTC.